This TCR beta chain was profiled in a study of shared clonotypes between healthy human individuals. Study results and limitations: Clonotype sharing levels among donors were expected to vary with sequencing depth. In general, naive subsets displayed greater estimated richness than memory subsets did. Collection of samples was limited to blood; tissue repertoires likely differ.

Turning to this clone: Its target is not known.

Germline values: CDR1 LNHDA, CDR2 SQIVND (reference sequence). This CDR3 contains 16 residues. The junction had 11 bases not matched to a gene; V was cut back by 5 bases and J by 4 bases. In the naive CD8 group, cells lacked CD45RO and were positively selected for CCR7, so terminally differentiated effector memory CD45RA+ cells were left out. Authors' methods: Filtering differed for immunoSEQ, which gave only junction sequences without quality scores. The repertoire was sequenced with immunoSEQ multiplex PCR; TCRdb's copy has only in-frame clones and lacks some. V and J calls and clone size are those listed in that table; D and trimming were worked out from the DNA. The sample lists roughly 810,000 clones; about 97% were seen once.

This TCR was sampled from a man aged 25 to 40 in good health. The chain is built from TRBV19 and TRBJ2-5; TRBD1 aligns across 9 bases. The sequenced material came from naive CD8+ T cells sorted from blood. In nucleotides, the CDR3 is TGTGCCAGTAGTGGGGGACAGGGTGATTGGAGAGAGACCCAGTACTTC. It codes for CASSGGQGDWRETQYF.